The 24 T cell receptor beta chains presented below share a single source sample, sequenced in a study of blood T cell repertoires in COVID-19. Sequencing used immunoSEQ multiplex PCR; TCRdb keeps in-frame clones, though not all of them. The sample carries around 86,000 clones, about 80% recorded once. The sample was peripheral blood. Every receptor here comes from a human donor in a cohort sampled during active COVID-19.

This clone came up a few times. The CDR3 protein is CASSPWTGVIGELFF. In DNA form, the CDR3 reads TGTGCCAGCAGCCCCTGGACAGGGGTTATTGGGGAGCTGTTTTTT. The V gene is TRBV14, the J gene TRBJ2-2; 9 nucleotides align to TRBD1. From germline, CDR1 is SGHDN and CDR2 FVKESK. V gave up 4 bases and J gave up 8 bases; unmatched junction bases: 8. The CDR3 sequence is 15 residues long.

V usage is TRBV5-4 and J usage is TRBJ2-7; unclear D gene. V was pared by 0 bases and J by 2 bases, with 12 bases between. The length of the CDR3 is 15 residues. The germline V gene encodes CDR1 SGHNT and CDR2 YYREEE (reference sequence). The CDR3 loop is CASSLDDNPAYEQYF. The CDR3 region has the DNA TGTGCCAGCAGCTTGGATGACAACCCGGCCTACGAGCAGTACTTC.

The chain employs TRBV3-1 (or the pseudogene TRBV3-2) and TRBJ1-1; a possible D gene is TRBD1 (5 bases). The CDR3 has 16 residues. Trimming stripped 1 base from V and 5 bases from J, with 17 bases between. CDR1 is LGHDT, CDR2 YNNKEL, per germline (reference sequence). The CDR3 DNA reads TGTGCCAGCAGCCAAGCAGGGTGGGGAGCGGGTACTGAAGCTTTCTTT. This translates into CASSQAGWGAGTEAFF.

The chain couples TRBV7-9 to TRBJ1-1, with D tentatively TRBD1 (6 bases). Trimming pared 2 bases from V and 7 bases from J, leaving 17 bases between. Germline CDR1 and CDR2: SEHNR and FQNEAQ (reference sequence). This CDR3 contains 15 residues. CDR3 residues: CASSLTAGDNLEAFF. In DNA, the CDR3 is TGTGCCAGCAGCTTAACGGCAGGGGACAATCTTGAAGCTTTCTTT.

This clone has a handful of counts. The chain uses TRBV18 and TRBJ1-5; D is possibly TRBD1 (6 bases). The germline V and J ends were trimmed by 5 bases and 3 bases, with 8 bases remaining between them. The CDR3 contains 13 residues. Per germline, CDR1 KGHSH and CDR2 LQKENI. The CDR3 DNA reads as TGTGCCAGCTCAGGGGGGGCCAATCAGCCCCAGCATTTT. It encodes CASSGGANQPQHF.

V usage is TRBV6-5 and J usage is TRBJ1-5, with TRBD1 as a possible D gene (6 bases). Germline CDR1 reads MNHEY; CDR2 reads SVGAGI. The V end lost 8 bases, the J end lost 4 bases, and 12 bases lay between the germline ends. The CDR3 length is 13 residues. The chain's CDR3 is CASASQGNQPQHF. The CDR3 DNA reads TGTGCCAGCGCCTCTCAGGGGAATCAGCCCCAGCATTTT.

This clone was recorded a few times. This chain links TRBV19 with TRBJ1-5; D not resolved. Germline lookup yields CDR1 LNHDA and CDR2 SQIVND (reference sequence). V gave up 7 bases and J gave up 7 bases, with 14 bases separating them. This CDR3 is built from 13 residues. CDR3 residues: CASMRSGGQPQHF. CDR3 nucleotide sequence: TGTGCCAGTATGAGGAGCGGAGGCCAGCCCCAGCATTTT. The full variable domain, its missing parts supplied by reference TRBV19 and TRBJ1-5, is DGGITQSPKYLFRKEGQNVTLSCEQNLNHDAMYWYRQDPGQGLRLIYYSQIVNDFQKGDIAEGYSVSREKKESFPLTVTSAQKNPTAFYLCASMRSGGQPQHFGDGTRLSIL.

This rearrangement joins TRBV3-1 (or the pseudogene TRBV3-2) to TRBJ2-6; 7 nucleotides agree with TRBD1. In germline, CDR1 is LGHDT, CDR2 YNNKEL (reference sequence). Germline trimming cut 5 bases from V and 1 base from J; bases unmatched to any gene: 14. The CDR3 is 19 amino acids. CDR3 sequence: CASSKNWGQRASGANVLTF. For the CDR3, the DNA is TGTGCCAGCAGCAAAAATTGGGGACAGAGAGCTTCTGGGGCCAACGTCCTGACTTTC.

The chain has TRBV6-5 and TRBJ2-3; TRBD1 matches 10 bases. After removal of 6 bases from V and 1 base from J, the junction contained 4 bases not matched to a gene. The CDR3 consists of 15 residues. In germline, CDR1 is MNHEY, CDR2 SVGAGI. This CDR3 is CASRTGGSGTDTQYF. CDR3 nucleotide sequence: TGTGCCAGCAGGACAGGGGGCTCGGGCACAGATACGCAGTATTTT.

The rearrangement joins TRBV5-1 to TRBJ1-4; a weak D match, TRBD1 (5 bases). Germline lookup yields CDR1 SGHRS and CDR2 YFSETQ. The germline V and J ends were trimmed by 1 base and 1 base, with 8 bases remaining between them. The CDR3 has 15 amino acids. The CDR3 DNA reads as TGCGCCAGCAGCTTGACGGGGGGAACTAATGAAAAACTGTTTTTT. Its translation is CASSLTGGTNEKLFF.

The CDR3 coding sequence is TGTGCCAGCAGCTTGAGGGGGAGATTTAAAGACGAGCAGTACTTC. Residues: CASSLRGRFKDEQYF. This chain connects TRBV5-6 to TRBJ2-7; TRBD1 is a possible D gene (6 bases). The CDR3 loop spans 15 amino acids. From germline, CDR1 is SGHDT and CDR2 YYEEEE. Trimming took off 1 base at V and 5 bases at J, with 16 bases between the two ends. The complete variable domain, with remaining parts taken from reference TRBV5-6 and TRBJ2-7, reads DAGVTQSPTHLIKTRGQQVTLRCSPKSGHDTVSWYQQALGQGPQFIFQYYEEEERQRGNFPDRFSGHQFPNYSSELNVNALLLGDSALYLCASSLRGRFKDEQYFGPGTRLTVT.

The chain combines TRBV5-1 with TRBJ2-1; D possibly corresponds to TRBD1 (5 bases). The CDR3 runs 14 residues. V was trimmed by 0 bases and J by 6 bases, leaving 10 bases between them. CDR1 SGHRS and CDR2 YFSETQ come from the germline V gene. This chain's CDR3 is CASSLEGPGNEQFF. The CDR3 DNA reads as TGCGCCAGCAGCTTGGAGGGGCCTGGCAATGAGCAGTTCTTC.

The chain carries TRBV5-5 and TRBJ2-1; 10 bases match TRBD2. The CDR3 totals 15 residues. V gave up 2 bases and J gave up 3 bases; unmatched junction bases: 2. Per germline, CDR1 SGHKS and CDR2 YYEKEE (reference sequence). The CDR3 loop is CASSFGLAVYNEQFF. CDR3 coding DNA: TGTGCCAGCAGCTTCGGACTAGCGGTCTACAATGAGCAGTTCTTC.

The J gene is TRBJ1-1, the V gene TRBV3-1 (or the pseudogene TRBV3-2); D is undetermined. This CDR3 has 14 amino acids. Germline CDR1 LGHDT, CDR2 YNNKEL (reference sequence). The V and J ends lost 2 bases and 4 bases respectively, with 11 bases between them. The CDR3: CASSQPGMSTEAFF. The CDR3 DNA follows: TGTGCCAGCAGCCAACCGGGGATGAGCACTGAAGCTTTCTTT.

The CDR3 DNA sequence: TGCAGCGCCCGGGGGGGCCGGGACACTGAAGCTTTCTTT. The encoded protein is CSARGGRDTEAFF. The chain has TRBV29-1 and TRBJ1-1; a possible D gene is TRBD1 (6 bases). CDR1 is SQVTM, CDR2 ANQGSEA, per germline. The CDR3 runs 13 residues. The V end was cut by 7 bases, the J end by 3 bases, with 15 bases between. The full variable domain, with the rest looked up from reference TRBV29-1 and TRBJ1-1, is SAVISQKPSRDICQRGTSLTIQCQVDSQVTMMFWYRQQPGQSLTLIATANQGSEATYESGFVIDKFPISRPNLTFSTLTVSNMSPEDSSIYLCSARGGRDTEAFFGQGTRLTVV.

The chain uses TRBV6-6 and TRBJ2-3; 8 bases align to TRBD2. With 8 bases clipped from V and 4 bases from J, the junction kept 8 bases outside the gene matches. This CDR3 is built from 14 residues. Germline V lookup: CDR1 MNHNY, CDR2 SVGAGI (reference sequence). The CDR3 DNA is TGTGCCAGCCGGGGGCGGGGGGACGCAGATACGCAGTATTTT. This sequence encodes CASRGRGDADTQYF.

The V and J genes are TRBV6-1 and TRBJ2-3; 8 bases are a match to TRBD1. Trimming at V came to 4 bases and at J to 1 base, leaving 7 bases not matched to a gene. Germline V CDR1 and CDR2: MNHNS, SASEGT. This CDR3 spans 16 amino acids. The CDR3 DNA sequence: TGTGCCAGCAGTGCTTACCCGGGACAGGGCACAGATACGCAGTATTTT. This translates into CASSAYPGQGTDTQYF.

This clone appeared a single time. This chain joins TRBV10-3 and TRBJ2-3, with TRBD2 matching over 8 bases. With 2 bases clipped from V and 0 bases from J, the junction kept 4 bases outside the gene matches. Germline lookup yields CDR1 ENHRY and CDR2 SYGVKD. The CDR3 contains 16 residues. Written as DNA, the CDR3 is TGTGCCATCAGTGAGGGGGTAGCGGGGAGCACAGATACGCAGTATTTT. It translates to CAISEGVAGSTDTQYF.

The chain joins TRBV28 to TRBJ2-5; D remains unclear. Between the trimmed V and J ends, which lost 4 bases and 1 base, there was a span of 4 bases. CDR1 and CDR2 (germline): MDHEN, SYDVKM. The length of the CDR3 is 12 residues. The CDR3 bases are TGTGCCAGCAGTTCAGGCCAAGAGACCCAGTACTTC. Translated: CASSSGQETQYF.

The chain carries TRBV3-1 (or the pseudogene TRBV3-2) and TRBJ2-2, with TRBD1 matching over 10 bases. Germline CDR1 and CDR2: LGHDT and YNNKEL (reference sequence). The J segment lost 7 bases and the V segment lost 5 bases, leaving 10 bases of the junction unmatched. This CDR3 comprises 16 residues. CDR3 bases: TGTGCCAGCAGCAAATCCCGGGACAGGGGTATCGGGGAGCTGTTTTTT. It yields the protein CASSKSRDRGIGELFF.

The gene calls are TRBV28 and TRBJ1-5; possibly TRBD1 for D (5 bases). The ends were cut back, 4 bases at V and 7 bases at J, with 8 bases in the middle. Germline CDR1 is MDHEN and CDR2 is SYDVKM. The CDR3 is made up of 12 amino acids. CDR3 amino acids: CASSSRVQPQHF. The CDR3 region has the DNA TGTGCCAGCAGTTCCAGGGTGCAGCCCCAGCATTTT.

The rearrangement links TRBV18 to TRBJ1-3; D call uncertain. V was trimmed by 3 bases and J by 2 bases, leaving 8 bases between them. Per the germline V gene, CDR1 is KGHSH and CDR2 is LQKENI. This CDR3 contains 14 residues. The CDR3 coding sequence is TGTGCCAGCTCACCCGGGTTGGCTGGAAACACCATATATTTT. The encoded protein is CASSPGLAGNTIYF.

The rearrangement uses TRBV5-4 and TRBJ1-2, with 8 bases fitting TRBD1. The junction had 9 bases not matched to a gene; V was cut back by 0 bases and J by 8 bases. CDR1 is SGHNT and CDR2 is YYREEE in the germline V gene (reference sequence). The CDR3 spans 15 residues. CDR3 DNA sequence: TGTGCCAGCAGCTTGGTCCAGGACAGGGTTCAGGGCTACACCTTC. Translating gives CASSLVQDRVQGYTF.

CDR3 region: CASSRRTERDTEAFF. CDR3 DNA sequence: TGTGCCAGCAGTCGCAGGACAGAGAGGGACACTGAAGCTTTCTTT. This chain uses TRBV5-6 with TRBJ1-1, with a possible D match to TRBD1 (6 bases). V was pared by 5 bases and J by 3 bases, with 17 bases between. Germline values: CDR1 SGHDT, CDR2 YYEEEE. The CDR3 consists of 15 residues. Using reference TRBV5-6 and TRBJ1-1 for the parts outside the CDR3, the full variable domain is DAGVTQSPTHLIKTRGQQVTLRCSPKSGHDTVSWYQQALGQGPQFIFQYYEEEERQRGNFPDRFSGHQFPNYSSELNVNALLLGDSALYLCASSRRTERDTEAFFGQGTRLTVV.